What follows is one TCR beta chain and its context. These data originate in a study of blood T cell repertoires in COVID-19. Produced via immunoSEQ multiplex PCR; TCRdb's table is partial and in-frame only. The repertoire consists of under 250,000 clones, with roughly 80% occurring once and the leading ten covering 7.9%. The CDR3 loop spans 9 amino acids. The sequenced material came from peripheral blood. The source is a woman of 80 years or more with acute or convalescent COVID-19. This rearrangement joins TRBV21-1 to TRBJ2-7; the table names TRBD2, a call not compared with the DNA. TRBV21-1 is described as a pseudogene. CDR3 sequence (DNA): TGTGCCAGCAGCAAATGCGAACACTTC. It translates to CASSKCEHF.